The source of this T cell receptor beta chain is a study of blood T cell repertoires in COVID-19. The overall study: In each case, the material was cDNA or gDNA derived from T cells, B-cell-depleted T cells, or PBMCs.

This CDR3 is 16 amino acids long. J lost 4 bases, V lost 5 bases, and 10 bases had no gene match. CDR1 and CDR2 from the germline V gene are MNHEY and SMNVEV (reference sequence). TCRdb's copy holds only in-frame clones and misses some; the assay was immunoSEQ multiplex PCR. The data show about 110,000 clones, around 81% seen once. This clone has a handful of counts. V is TRBV27 and J is TRBJ2-1, with TRBD1 identical over 8 bases. The sequence was collected from a human donor in a cohort sampled during active or convalescent COVID-19. Sequenced sample: peripheral blood. CDR3 protein: CASSPGGSASYNEQFF. The CDR3, as DNA: TGTGCCAGCAGTCCAGGGGGCTCAGCTAGTTACAATGAGCAGTTCTTC.